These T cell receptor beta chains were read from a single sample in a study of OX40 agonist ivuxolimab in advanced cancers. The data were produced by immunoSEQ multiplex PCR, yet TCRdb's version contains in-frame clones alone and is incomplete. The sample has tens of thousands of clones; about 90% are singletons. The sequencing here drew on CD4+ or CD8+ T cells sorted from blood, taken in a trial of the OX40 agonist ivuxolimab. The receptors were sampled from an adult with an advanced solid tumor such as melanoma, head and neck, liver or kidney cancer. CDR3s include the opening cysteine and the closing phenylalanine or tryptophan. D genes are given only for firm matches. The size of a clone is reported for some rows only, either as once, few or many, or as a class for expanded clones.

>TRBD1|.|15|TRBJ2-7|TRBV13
CASSLRRTGGYEQYF
TGTGCCAGCAGCTTACGGAGGACAGGGGGCTACGAGCAGTACTTC
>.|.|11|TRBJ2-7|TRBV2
CASRSTYEQYF
TGTGCCAGCAGGTCGACCTACGAGCAGTACTTC
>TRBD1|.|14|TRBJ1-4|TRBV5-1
CASSPGQAGEKLFF
TGCGCCAGCAGCCCGGGACAGGCGGGAGAAAAACTGTTTTTT
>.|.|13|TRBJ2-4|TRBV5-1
CASSLESGDIQYF
TGCGCCAGCAGCTTGGAGTCCGGAGACATTCAGTACTTC
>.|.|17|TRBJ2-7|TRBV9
CASSPWDSLLLAYEQYF
TGTGCCAGCAGCCCTTGGGACTCCCTACTACTTGCCTACGAGCAGTACTTC
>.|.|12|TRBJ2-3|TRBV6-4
CASSTATDTQYF
TGTGCCAGCAGTACGGCCACAGATACGCAGTATTTT
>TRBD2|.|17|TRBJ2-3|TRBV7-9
CASSPAKVAGARDTQYF
TGTGCCAGCAGCCCAGCAAAGGTCGCGGGAGCAAGAGATACGCAGTATTTT
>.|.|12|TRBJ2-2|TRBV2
CASSATTGELFF
TGTGCCAGCAGCGCCACGACCGGGGAGCTGTTTTTT
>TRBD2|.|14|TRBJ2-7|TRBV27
CASSFFSGSYEQYF
TGTGCCAGCAGTTTCTTTAGCGGGAGCTACGAGCAGTACTTC
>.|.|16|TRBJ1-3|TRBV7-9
CASSLGFGYSGNTIYF
TGTGCCAGCAGCTTGGGGTTTGGATACTCTGGAAACACCATATATTTT
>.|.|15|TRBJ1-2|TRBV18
CASSPRTERIYGYTF
TGTGCCAGCTCACCACGGACAGAGAGGATCTATGGCTACACCTTC
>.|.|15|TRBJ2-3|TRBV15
CATSRDGGEVDTQYF
TGTGCCACCAGCCGGGATGGGGGAGAGGTAGATACGCAGTATTTT
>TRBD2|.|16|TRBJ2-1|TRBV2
CASSELAGERYNEQFF
TGTGCCAGCAGTGAATTGGCGGGAGAACGGTACAATGAGCAGTTCTTC
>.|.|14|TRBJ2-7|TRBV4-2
CASSQERDTLREYF
TGTGCCAGCAGCCAAGAAAGGGACACACTACGAGAGTACTTC
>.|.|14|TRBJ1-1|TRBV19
CASSIGPANTEAFF
TGTGCCAGTAGTATAGGACCAGCGAACACTGAAGCTTTCTTT
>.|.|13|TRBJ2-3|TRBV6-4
CASSDRGRDTQYF
TGTGCCAGCAGTGATCGGGGGAGAGATACGCAGTATTTT
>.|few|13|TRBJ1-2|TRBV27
CASSLNGVGGYTF
TGTGCCAGCAGTTTAAATGGGGTGGGCGGCTACACCTTC
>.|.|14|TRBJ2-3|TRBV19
CASSIQQSTDTQYF
TGTGCCAGTAGTATACAACAGTCCACAGATACGCAGTATTTT
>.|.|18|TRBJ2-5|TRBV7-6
CASSLPANTGTNQEAQYF
TGTGCCAGCAGCTTACCAGCCAATACCGGGACAAACCAAGAGGCCCAGTACTTC